This T cell receptor beta chain originates from a study of identical twins. Looked up from germline, CDR1 is MNHEY and CDR2 is SMNVEV (reference sequence). The V gene lost 7 bases and the J gene lost 1 base, with 11 bases spanning the gap. The CDR3 is 14 residues long. One entry per CDR3 protein, called by TCRdb with MiXCR from the 5' RACE reads. The sample holds around 1.7 million distinct CDR3 sequences, about 32% seen once. The sequence came from a newborn girl in good health. The chain couples TRBV27 to TRBJ2-4; tentative D call: TRBD1 (6 bases). The sample taken for sequencing was cord blood. CDR3 nucleotide sequence: TGTGCCAGCAAGCCACAGGGCGCCAAAAACATTCAGTACTTC. This gives the protein CASKPQGAKNIQYF.